This T cell receptor beta chain originates from a study of blood T cell repertoires in COVID-19. The wider study: Sites across the United States, Italy and Spain contributed samples from acute and convalescent COVID-19. From T cells, B-cell-depleted T cells, or PBMCs came the material, which was cDNA or gDNA.

Trimming cost V 1 base and J 3 bases, with 6 bases left between them. Looked up from germline, CDR1 is KGHSH and CDR2 is LQKENI. This CDR3 comprises 13 residues. Enrolment of Seattle patients took place during active infection, and they were followed longitudinally. Study processing details: Estimates of nucleated cell counts were drawn from the amplification of reference gene primers. This table comes from immunoSEQ multiplex PCR, and its TCRdb copy is limited to in-frame clones, with some not included. Clonal size and the V and J genes are those of that table, whereas D and trimming came from the DNA. The sample includes about 160,000 clones, under 85% of them seen just once.

The sample comprised peripheral blood. This sequence was found in a man older than 75 with COVID-19, enrolled during active disease. V and J are TRBV18 and TRBJ2-5, with a weak D call TRBD2 (5 bases). This CDR3 reads CASSPQGEETQYF. CDR3 nucleotide sequence: TGTGCCAGCTCACCACAGGGAGAAGAGACCCAGTACTTC.